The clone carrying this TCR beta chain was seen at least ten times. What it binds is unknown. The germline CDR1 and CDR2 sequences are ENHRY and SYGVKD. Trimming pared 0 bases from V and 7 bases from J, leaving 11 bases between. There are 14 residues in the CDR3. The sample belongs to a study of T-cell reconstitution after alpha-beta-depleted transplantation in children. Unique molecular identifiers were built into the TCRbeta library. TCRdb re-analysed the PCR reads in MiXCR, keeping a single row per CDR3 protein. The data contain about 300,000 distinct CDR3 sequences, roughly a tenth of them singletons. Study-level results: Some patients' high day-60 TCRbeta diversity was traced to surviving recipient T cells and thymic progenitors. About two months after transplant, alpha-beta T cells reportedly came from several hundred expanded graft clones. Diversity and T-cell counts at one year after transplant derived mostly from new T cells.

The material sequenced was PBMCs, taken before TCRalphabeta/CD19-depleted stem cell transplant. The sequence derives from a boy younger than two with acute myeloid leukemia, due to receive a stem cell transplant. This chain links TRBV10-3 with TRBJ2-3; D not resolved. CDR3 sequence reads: CAISESGVDYTQYF. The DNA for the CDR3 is TGTGCCATCAGTGAGTCGGGCGTGGATTATACGCAGTATTTT.